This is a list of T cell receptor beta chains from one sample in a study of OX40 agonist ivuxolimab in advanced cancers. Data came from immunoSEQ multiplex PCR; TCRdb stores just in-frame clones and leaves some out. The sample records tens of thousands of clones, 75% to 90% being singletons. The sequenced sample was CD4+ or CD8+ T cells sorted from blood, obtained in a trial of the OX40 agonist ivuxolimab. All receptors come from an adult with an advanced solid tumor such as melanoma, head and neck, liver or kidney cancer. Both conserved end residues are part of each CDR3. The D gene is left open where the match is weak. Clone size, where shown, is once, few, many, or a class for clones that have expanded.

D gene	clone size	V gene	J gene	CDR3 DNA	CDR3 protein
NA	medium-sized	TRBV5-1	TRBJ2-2	TGCGCCAGCAGCCTGGGCGGTCGCTACACCGGGGAGCTGTTTTTT	CASSLGGRYTGELFF
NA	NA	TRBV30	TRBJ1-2	TGTGCCTGGAGTGTACCCCCCGGACAGACTGTTTATGGCTACACCTTC	CAWSVPPGQTVYGYTF
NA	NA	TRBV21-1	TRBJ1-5	TGTGCCAGCAGCAAAGGCCCAGGGCCGCCTCATCAGCCCCAGCATTTT	CASSKGPGPPHQPQHF
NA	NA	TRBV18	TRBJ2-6	TGTGCCAGCTCCCCAGGACGGGGCTGGGCCAACGTCCTGACTTTC	CASSPGRGWANVLTF
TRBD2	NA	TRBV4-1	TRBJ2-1	TGCGCCAGCAGCCAAGGTCTTCTAGCGGGGGTAGGGGAGCAGTTCTTC	CASSQGLLAGVGEQFF
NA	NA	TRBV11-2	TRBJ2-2	TGTGCCAGCATCCGAACCGGGGAGCTGTTTTTT	CASIRTGELFF
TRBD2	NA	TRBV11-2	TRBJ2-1	TGTGCCAGCAGCGCGGTTCTAGCGGGAGGGGGTCCATTTTACAATGAGCAGTTCTTC	CASSAVLAGGGPFYNEQFF
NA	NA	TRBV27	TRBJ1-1	TGTGCCAGCACTCCTGGTACGCACTCGAACACTGAAGCTTTCTTT	CASTPGTHSNTEAFF
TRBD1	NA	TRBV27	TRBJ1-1	TGTGCCAGCACCAAGACAGGGCAGGACACTGAAGCTTTCTTT	CASTKTGQDTEAFF
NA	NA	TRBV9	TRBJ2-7	TGTGCCAGCAGCGCCGGTGGGGAGCAGTACTTC	CASSAGGEQYF
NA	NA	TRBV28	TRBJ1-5	TGTGCCAGCACGGTCCCCGGGGACAATCAGCCCCAGCATTTT	CASTVPGDNQPQHF
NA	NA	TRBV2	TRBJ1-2	TGTGCCAGCAGATACCAGGGCGGCGACTATGGCTACACCTTC	CASRYQGGDYGYTF
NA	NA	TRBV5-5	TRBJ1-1	TGTGCCAGCAGCTTTTTCGGCGAGAACACTGAAGCTTTCTTT	CASSFFGENTEAFF
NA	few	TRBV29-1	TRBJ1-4	TGCAGCGTTGGAAGGGAACCTAATGAAAAACTGTTTTTT	CSVGREPNEKLFF
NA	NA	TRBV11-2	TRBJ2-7	TGTGCCAGCAGCCTCCCAGGGTGGGAGCAGTACTTC	CASSLPGWEQYF
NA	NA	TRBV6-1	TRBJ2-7	TGTGCCAGCAGTGAAGGGATATACGAGCAGTACTTC	CASSEGIYEQYF
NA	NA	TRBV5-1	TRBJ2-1	TGCGCCAGCACACAGGGCAATGAGCAGTTCTTC	CASTQGNEQFF
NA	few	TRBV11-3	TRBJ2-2	TGTGCCAGCAGCTTTTTACTCACCGGGGAGCTGTTTTTT	CASSFLLTGELFF
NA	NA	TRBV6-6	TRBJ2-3	TGTGCCAGCAGTTACGTAGGACTATCCACAGATACGCAGTATTTT	CASSYVGLSTDTQYF
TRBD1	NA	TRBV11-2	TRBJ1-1	TGTGCCAGCAGCTCCTGGACAGGACTGAACACTGAAGCTTTCTTT	CASSSWTGLNTEAFF
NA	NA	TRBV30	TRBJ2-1	TGTGCCTGTGGGGAGGCTTACAATGAGCAGTTCTTC	CACGEAYNEQFF
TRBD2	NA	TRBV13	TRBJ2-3	TGTGCCAGCAGCTTTCGAGCGGGGGGCACCACAGATACGCAGTATTTT	CASSFRAGGTTDTQYF
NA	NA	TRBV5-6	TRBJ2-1	TGTGCCAGCAGCTTAGGCAATGAGCAGTTCTTC	CASSLGNEQFF
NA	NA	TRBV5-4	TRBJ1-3	TGTGCCAGCAGCTTCGACCCAAGCGGTGGAAACACCATATATTTT	CASSFDPSGGNTIYF
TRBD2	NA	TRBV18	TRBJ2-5	TGTGCCAGCTCAAGAGCGTCCGGGACTAGCGAAGAGACCCAGTACTTC	CASSRASGTSEETQYF
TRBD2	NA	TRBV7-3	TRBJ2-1	TGTGCCAGCAGCCTAGCCGGAGCGGGGGGCGAGCAGTTCTTC	CASSLAGAGGEQFF
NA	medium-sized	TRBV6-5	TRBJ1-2	TGTGCCAGCAGTACGAGACCCGGTGGCTACACCTTC	CASSTRPGGYTF
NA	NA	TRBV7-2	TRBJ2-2	TGTGCCAGCAGCTTTGGTGCCCGGGGCTACACCGGGGAGCTGTTTTTT	CASSFGARGYTGELFF
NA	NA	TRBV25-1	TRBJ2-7	TGTGCCAGCAGTGGACACTACGAGCAGTACTTC	CASSGHYEQYF
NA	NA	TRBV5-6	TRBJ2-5	TGTGCCAGCAGCACCAGGAGTCTGCAAGAGACCCAGTACTTC	CASSTRSLQETQYF
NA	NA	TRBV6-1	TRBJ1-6	TGTGCCAGCAGTGAAGAGGTGGGGGGCTCACCCCTCCACTTT	CASSEEVGGSPLHF
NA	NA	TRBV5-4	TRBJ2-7	TGTGCCAGCAGCTTACCCGGGAACTACGAGCAGTACTTC	CASSLPGNYEQYF
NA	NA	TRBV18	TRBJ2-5	TGTGCCAGCTCACCACTCACGGACCAAGAGACCCAGTACTTC	CASSPLTDQETQYF
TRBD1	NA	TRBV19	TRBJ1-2	TGTGCCAGTAGTCTACAGGGGGCCAGTACCTATGGCTACACCTTC	CASSLQGASTYGYTF
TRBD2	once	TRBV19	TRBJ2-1	TGTGCCAGTAGTGGACCAACGCGGGGGATGAATGAGCAGTTCTTC	CASSGPTRGMNEQFF
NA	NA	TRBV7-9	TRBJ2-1	TGTGCCAGCAGCCTACCTAGGGGCAATGAGCAGTTCTTC	CASSLPRGNEQFF
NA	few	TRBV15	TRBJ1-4	TGTGCCACCAGCAGAGACAGGAGCGAAAAACTGTTTTTT	CATSRDRSEKLFF
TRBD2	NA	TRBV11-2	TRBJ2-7	TGTGCCAGCAGCTTAGGGGGACTAGCCTACGAGCAGTACTTC	CASSLGGLAYEQYF
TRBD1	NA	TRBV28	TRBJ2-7	TGTGCCAGCACCCAACAGGGGGCGGACTACGAGCAGTACTTC	CASTQQGADYEQYF
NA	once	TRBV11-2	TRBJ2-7	TGTGCCAGCAGACCATCATCCTTCTACGAGCAGTACTTC	CASRPSSFYEQYF
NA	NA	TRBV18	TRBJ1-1	TGTGCCAGCTCACCATCACTGGCGGGTATGTCTTCTGAAGCTTTCTTT	CASSPSLAGMSSEAFF
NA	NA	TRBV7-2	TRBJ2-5	TGTGCCAGCAGCTTAGCGGGCGAGACCCAGTACTTC	CASSLAGETQYF
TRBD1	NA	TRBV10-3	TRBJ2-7	TGTGCCATCAGTGGACAGGGAGAGGACTACGAGCAGTACTTC	CAISGQGEDYEQYF
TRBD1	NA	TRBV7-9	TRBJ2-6	TGTGCCAGCAGCTCCTCCGGGACAGGGGGCGCTGGGGCCAACGTCCTGACTTTC	CASSSSGTGGAGANVLTF
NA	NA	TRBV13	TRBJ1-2	TGTGCCAGCAGCGCGGTCCCGGAGGGCACTAACTATGGCTACACCTTC	CASSAVPEGTNYGYTF
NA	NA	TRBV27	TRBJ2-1	TGTGCCAGCAGCCTCGTTAGGTACAGGGATTTTTCCAATGAGCAGTTCTTC	CASSLVRYRDFSNEQFF
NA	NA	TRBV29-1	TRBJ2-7	TGCAGCGTTGGGGGCAGAGACGCTAAGAACGAGCAGTACTTC	CSVGGRDAKNEQYF
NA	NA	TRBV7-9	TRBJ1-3	TGTGCCAGCAGGGGAATGGACTCTGGAAACACCATATATTTT	CASRGMDSGNTIYF
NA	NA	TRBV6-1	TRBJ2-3	TGTGCCAGCAGCGCCCTGCCGGGGGGCACAGATACGCAGTATTTT	CASSALPGGTDTQYF
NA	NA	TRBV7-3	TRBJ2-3	TGTGCCAGCGCCAAGGGGGAGTCTAGCACAGATACGCAGTATTTT	CASAKGESSTDTQYF
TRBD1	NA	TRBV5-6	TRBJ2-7	TGTGCCAGCAGCGGGGGGGGACAGGGTCCTTCCTACGAGCAGTACTTC	CASSGGGQGPSYEQYF
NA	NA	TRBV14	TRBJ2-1	TGTGCCAGCAGCCAATACGGGAGAAGGCACTACAATGAGCAGTTCTTC	CASSQYGRRHYNEQFF
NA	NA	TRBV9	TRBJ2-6	TGTGCCAGCAGCGTAGGAGTCAGGGGCTCTGGGGCCAACGTCCTGACTTTC	CASSVGVRGSGANVLTF
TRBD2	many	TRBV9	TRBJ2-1	TGTGCCAGCAGCCCATGGGGGACTAGCGCTTCTGAGCAGTTCTTC	CASSPWGTSASEQFF
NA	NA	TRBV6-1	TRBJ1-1	TGTGCCAGCACCGGGGGGGGTTACACTGAAGCTTTCTTT	CASTGGGYTEAFF
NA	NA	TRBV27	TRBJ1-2	TGTGCCAGCAGTTTATCGTTGGAGTCCTATGGCTACACCTTC	CASSLSLESYGYTF
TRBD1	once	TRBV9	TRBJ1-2	TGTGCCAGCAGCGATACCTCGGACAGGGGGAACTATGGCTACACTTTC	CASSDTSDRGNYGYTF
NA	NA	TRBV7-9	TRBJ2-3	TGTGCCAGCAGCTTGTTGAATGAGGCGGATACGCAGTATTTT	CASSLLNEADTQYF
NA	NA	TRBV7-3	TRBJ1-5	TGTGCCAGCAGCTTAACCCCAACGCAGCCCCAGCATTTT	CASSLTPTQPQHF
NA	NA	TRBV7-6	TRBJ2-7	TGTGCCAGCAGCTCCACCCCTGGCGAGCAGTACTTC	CASSSTPGEQYF